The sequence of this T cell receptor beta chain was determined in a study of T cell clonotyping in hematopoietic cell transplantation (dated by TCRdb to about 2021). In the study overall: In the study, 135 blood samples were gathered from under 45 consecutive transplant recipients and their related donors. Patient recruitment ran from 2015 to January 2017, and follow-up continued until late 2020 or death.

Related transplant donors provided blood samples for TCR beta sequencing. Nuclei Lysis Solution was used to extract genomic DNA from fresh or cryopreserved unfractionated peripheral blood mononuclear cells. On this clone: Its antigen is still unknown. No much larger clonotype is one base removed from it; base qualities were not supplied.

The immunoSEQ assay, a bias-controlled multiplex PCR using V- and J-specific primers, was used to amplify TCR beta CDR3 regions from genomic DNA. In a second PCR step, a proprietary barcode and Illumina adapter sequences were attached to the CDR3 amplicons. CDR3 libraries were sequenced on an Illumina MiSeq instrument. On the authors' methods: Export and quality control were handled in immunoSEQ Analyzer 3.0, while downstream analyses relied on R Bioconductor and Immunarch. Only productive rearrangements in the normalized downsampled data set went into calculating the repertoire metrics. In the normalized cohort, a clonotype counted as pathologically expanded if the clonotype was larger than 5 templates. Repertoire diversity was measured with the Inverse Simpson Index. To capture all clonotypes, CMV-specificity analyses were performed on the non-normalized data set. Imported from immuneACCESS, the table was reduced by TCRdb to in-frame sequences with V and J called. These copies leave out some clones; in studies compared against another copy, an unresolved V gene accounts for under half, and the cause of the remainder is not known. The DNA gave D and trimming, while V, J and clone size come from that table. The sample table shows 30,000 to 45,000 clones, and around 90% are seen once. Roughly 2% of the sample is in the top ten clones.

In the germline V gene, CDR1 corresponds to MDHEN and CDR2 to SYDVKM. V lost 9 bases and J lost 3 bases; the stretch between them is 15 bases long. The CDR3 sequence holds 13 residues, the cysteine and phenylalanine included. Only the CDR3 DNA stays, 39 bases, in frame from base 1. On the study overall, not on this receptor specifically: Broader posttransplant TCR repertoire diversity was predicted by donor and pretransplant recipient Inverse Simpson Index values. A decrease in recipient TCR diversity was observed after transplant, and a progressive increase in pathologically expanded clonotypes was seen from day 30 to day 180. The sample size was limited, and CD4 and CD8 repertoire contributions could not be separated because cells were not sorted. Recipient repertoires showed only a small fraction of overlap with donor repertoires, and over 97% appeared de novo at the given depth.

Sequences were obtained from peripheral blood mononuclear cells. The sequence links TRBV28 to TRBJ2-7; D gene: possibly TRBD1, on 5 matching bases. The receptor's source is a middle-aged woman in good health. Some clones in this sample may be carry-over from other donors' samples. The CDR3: CASQSRRGYEQYF. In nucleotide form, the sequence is TGTGCCAGTCAGTCGAGAAGGGGCTACGAGCAGTACTTC.